The 6 T cell receptor beta chains presented below share a single source sample, sequenced in a study of cytomegalovirus exposure and HLA in healthy donors. Primers for the PCR totalled 60 Vbeta and 13 Jbeta. Some clones are missing from TCRdb's copy, which holds only in-frame ones; the method was immunoSEQ multiplex PCR. The sample has 150,000 to 200,000 clones; roughly four fifths are singletons. Sequenced: PBMCs. These receptors originate from a young woman in good health and CMV-seronegative.

This clone showed up just once. CDR3 coding DNA: TGTGCCAGCAGTTCCCTAAAGCGGGGGGGCAATAGTAAAGAGACCCAGTACTTC. Its translation: CASSSLKRGGNSKETQYF. V usage is TRBV11-2 and J usage is TRBJ2-5; TRBD2 matches 10 bases. The CDR3 length is 18 residues. V dropped 6 bases and J dropped 3; count of bases not matched to a gene: 16. Germline CDR1 reads SGHAT; CDR2 reads FQNNGV.

This rearrangement joins TRBV28 to TRBJ1-5; possible D gene TRBD1, 6 bases. The CDR3 is 13 residues long. The V gene lost 5 bases and the J gene lost 4 bases, with 9 bases spanning the gap. The germline V gene has CDR1 MDHEN and CDR2 SYDVKM. In nucleotides, the CDR3 is TGTGCCAGCAGTCAAGGGGGAAATCAGCCCCAGCATTTT. This gives the protein CASSQGGNQPQHF. The variable domain in full, with the rest retrieved from reference TRBV28 and TRBJ1-5, is DVKVTQSSRYLVKRTGEKVFLECVQDMDHENMFWYRQDPGLGLRLIYFSYDVKMKEKGDIPEGYSVSREKKERFSLILESASTNQTSMYLCASSQGGNQPQHFGDGTRLSIL.

The gene calls are TRBV19 and TRBJ1-5; D is perhaps TRBD1 (6 bases). The length of the CDR3 is 15 residues. From germline, CDR1 is LNHDA and CDR2 SQIVND (reference sequence). The ends were cut back, 5 bases at V and 8 bases at J, with 19 bases in the middle. The CDR3 bases are TGTGCCAGTAGTCCCTGGACAGCTCTTGGTGAGCCCCAGCATTTT. Its translation: CASSPWTALGEPQHF. Looking up the rest from reference TRBV19 and TRBJ1-5 gives the full variable domain: DGGITQSPKYLFRKEGQNVTLSCEQNLNHDAMYWYRQDPGQGLRLIYYSQIVNDFQKGDIAEGYSVSREKKESFPLTVTSAQKNPTAFYLCASSPWTALGEPQHFGDGTRLSIL.

On this clone itself: The junction departs from the called germline gene at one end, perhaps through a read error. The CDR3 DNA reads as TGTTCCAGCAGCACATCTTCCGGGACACTGTACTACGAGCAGTACTTC. It yields the protein CSSSTSSGTLYYEQYF. This chain uses TRBV7-9 with TRBJ2-7; TRBD1 might be the D (6 bases). Looked up from germline, CDR1 is SEHNR and CDR2 is FQNEAQ (reference sequence). The CDR3 has 16 amino acids. Full variable domain (remainder filled in from reference TRBV7-9 and TRBJ2-7): DTGVSQNPRHKITKRGQNVTFRCDPISEHNRLYWYRQTLGQGPEFLTYFQNEAQLEKSRLLSDRFSAERPKGSFSTLEIQRTEQGDSAMYLCSSSTSSGTLYYEQYFGPGTRLTVT.

The chain carries TRBV5-1 and TRBJ2-5; tentatively, D is TRBD2 (5 bases). This CDR3 comprises 14 residues. Germline V gene lookup returns CDR1 SGHRS and CDR2 YFSETQ. Trimming shortened V by 0 bases and J by 5 bases, and 11 bases separated the two germline ends. This CDR3 reads CASSLGATGETQYF. The CDR3 nucleotides are TGCGCCAGCAGCTTGGGGGCAACGGGGGAGACCCAGTACTTC.

On this clone itself: At one end, the junction sequence differs from germline, possibly due to a read error. The rearrangement uses TRBV7-9 and TRBJ1-1; D gene ambiguous. CDR1 is SEHNR, CDR2 FQNEAQ, per germline (reference sequence). The CDR3 contains 15 residues. The CDR3 DNA reads as TGTTCCAGCAGCTTATGGGGAGTCTCGAACACTGAAGCTTTCTTT. Translated, it gives CSSSLWGVSNTEAFF.